Sequencing of this T cell receptor beta chain was carried out in a study of shared clonotypes between healthy human individuals. Investigators spread the genomic DNA of each subset evenly over several immunoSEQ plates. Clones were read by immunoSEQ multiplex PCR, and TCRdb kept only the in-frame ones, dropping some. The top ten clones hold roughly 1.5% of a sample with 950,000 to 1,100,000 clones, about 74% of them seen once. Only Caucasian adults living in Nashville, Tennessee served as donors. V lost 0 bases and J lost 4, with 15 bases in between. CDR1 is MGHRA and CDR2 is YSYEKL in the germline V gene. The CDR3 is 16 amino acids. The study, taken as a whole, reports: What naive subsets generally showed was a larger estimated richness than memory subsets showed.

This clone was observed a few times. Its cognate antigen is unknown. Sequenced input: memory CD4+ T cells sorted from blood. Described subset: CD45RA-negative fraction. This rearrangement joins TRBV4-1 to TRBJ1-2; tentatively, D is TRBD1 (6 bases). The clonotype originates from a man aged 18 to 29 in good health. Here the CDR3 reads CASSQDQGTRGYGYTF. DNA of the CDR3: TGCGCCAGCAGCCAAGATCAAGGGACAAGGGGCTATGGCTACACCTTC.